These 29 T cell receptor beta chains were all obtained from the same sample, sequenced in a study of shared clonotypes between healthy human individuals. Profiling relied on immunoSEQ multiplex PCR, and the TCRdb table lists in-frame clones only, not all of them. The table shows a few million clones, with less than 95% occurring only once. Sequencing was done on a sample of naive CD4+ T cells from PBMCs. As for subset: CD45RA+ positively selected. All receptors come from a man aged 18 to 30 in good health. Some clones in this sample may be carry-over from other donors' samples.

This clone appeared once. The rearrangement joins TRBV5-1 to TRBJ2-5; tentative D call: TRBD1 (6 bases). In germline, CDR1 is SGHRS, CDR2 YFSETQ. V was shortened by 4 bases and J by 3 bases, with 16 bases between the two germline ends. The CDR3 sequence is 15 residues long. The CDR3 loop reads CASSKKQGREETQYF. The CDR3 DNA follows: TGCGCCAGCAGCAAAAAACAGGGACGGGAAGAGACCCAGTACTTC.

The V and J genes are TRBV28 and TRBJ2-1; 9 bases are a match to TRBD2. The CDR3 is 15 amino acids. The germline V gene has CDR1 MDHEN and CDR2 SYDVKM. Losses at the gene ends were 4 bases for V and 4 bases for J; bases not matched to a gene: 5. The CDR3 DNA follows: TGTGCCAGCAGTTATAGCCTAGCGGGGTACAATGAGCAGTTCTTC. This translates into CASSYSLAGYNEQFF.

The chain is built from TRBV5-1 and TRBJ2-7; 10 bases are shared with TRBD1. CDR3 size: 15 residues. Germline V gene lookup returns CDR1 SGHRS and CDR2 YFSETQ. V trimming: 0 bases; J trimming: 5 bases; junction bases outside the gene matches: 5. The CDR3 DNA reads TGCGCCAGCAGCTTGGCCGGGACAGGGGACCACGAGCAGTACTTC. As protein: CASSLAGTGDHEQYF.

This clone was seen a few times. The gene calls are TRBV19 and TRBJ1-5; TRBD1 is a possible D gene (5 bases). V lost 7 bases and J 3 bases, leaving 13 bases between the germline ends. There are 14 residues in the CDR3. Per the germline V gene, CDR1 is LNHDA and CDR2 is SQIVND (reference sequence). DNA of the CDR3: TGTGCCAGTACCCTGTGGGGCCTCAATCAGCCCCAGCATTTT. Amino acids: CASTLWGLNQPQHF. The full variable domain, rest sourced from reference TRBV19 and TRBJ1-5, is DGGITQSPKYLFRKEGQNVTLSCEQNLNHDAMYWYRQDPGQGLRLIYYSQIVNDFQKGDIAEGYSVSREKKESFPLTVTSAQKNPTAFYLCASTLWGLNQPQHFGDGTRLSIL.

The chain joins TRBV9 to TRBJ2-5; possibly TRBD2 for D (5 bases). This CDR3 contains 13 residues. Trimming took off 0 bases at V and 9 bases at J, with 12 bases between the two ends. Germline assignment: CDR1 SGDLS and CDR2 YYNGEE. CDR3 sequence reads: CASSVEERTAQYF. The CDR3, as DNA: TGTGCCAGCAGCGTAGAGGAGAGGACTGCCCAGTACTTC.

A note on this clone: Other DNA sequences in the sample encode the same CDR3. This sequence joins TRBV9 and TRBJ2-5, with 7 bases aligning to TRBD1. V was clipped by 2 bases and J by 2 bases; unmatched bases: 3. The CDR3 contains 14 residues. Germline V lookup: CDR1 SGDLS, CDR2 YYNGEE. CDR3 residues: CASSVGTAQETQYF. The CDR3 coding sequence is TGTGCCAGCAGCGTCGGGACAGCTCAAGAGACCCAGTACTTC.

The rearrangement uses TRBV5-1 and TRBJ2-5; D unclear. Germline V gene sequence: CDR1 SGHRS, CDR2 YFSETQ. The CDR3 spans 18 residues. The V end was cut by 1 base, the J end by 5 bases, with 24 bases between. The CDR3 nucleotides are TGCGCCAGCAGCTTGCGGTTGCACCTTACAAGGGCCGGGGAGACCCAGTACTTC. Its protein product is CASSLRLHLTRAGETQYF.

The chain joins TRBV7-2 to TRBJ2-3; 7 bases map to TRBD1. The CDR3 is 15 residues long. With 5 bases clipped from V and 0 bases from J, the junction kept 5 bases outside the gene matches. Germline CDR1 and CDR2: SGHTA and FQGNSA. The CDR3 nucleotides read TGTGCCAGCAGCGCGGACAGGTTCAGCACAGATACGCAGTATTTT. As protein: CASSADRFSTDTQYF.

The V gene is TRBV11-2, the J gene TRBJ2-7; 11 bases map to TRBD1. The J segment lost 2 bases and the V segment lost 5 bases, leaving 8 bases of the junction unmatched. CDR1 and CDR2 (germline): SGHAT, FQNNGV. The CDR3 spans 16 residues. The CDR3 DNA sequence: TGTGCCAGCAGCCGTAATTCGGGACAGGGGGCCTACGAGCAGTACTTC. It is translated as CASSRNSGQGAYEQYF.

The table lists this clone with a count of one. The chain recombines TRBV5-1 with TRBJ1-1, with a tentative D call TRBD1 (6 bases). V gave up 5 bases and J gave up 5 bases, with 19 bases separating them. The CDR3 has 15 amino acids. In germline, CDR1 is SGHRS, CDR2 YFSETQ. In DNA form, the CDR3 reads TGCGCCAGCAGTTCCACAGGGCAGTACGTTACTGAAGCTTTCTTT. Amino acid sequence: CASSSTGQYVTEAFF.

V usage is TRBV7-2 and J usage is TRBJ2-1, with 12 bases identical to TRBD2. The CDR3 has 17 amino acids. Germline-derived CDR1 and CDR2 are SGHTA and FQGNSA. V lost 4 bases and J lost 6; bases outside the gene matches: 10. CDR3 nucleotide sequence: TGTGCCAGCAGCTCCTCTAGCGGGAGGGCCCCTCGCAATGAGCAGTTCTTC. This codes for CASSSSSGRAPRNEQFF.

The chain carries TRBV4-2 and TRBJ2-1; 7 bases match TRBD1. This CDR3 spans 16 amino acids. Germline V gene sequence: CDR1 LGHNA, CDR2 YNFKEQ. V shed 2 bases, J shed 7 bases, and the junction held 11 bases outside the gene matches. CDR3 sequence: CASSQTTGTDFNEQFF. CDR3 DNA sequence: TGTGCCAGCAGCCAAACGACCGGGACAGACTTTAATGAGCAGTTCTTC.

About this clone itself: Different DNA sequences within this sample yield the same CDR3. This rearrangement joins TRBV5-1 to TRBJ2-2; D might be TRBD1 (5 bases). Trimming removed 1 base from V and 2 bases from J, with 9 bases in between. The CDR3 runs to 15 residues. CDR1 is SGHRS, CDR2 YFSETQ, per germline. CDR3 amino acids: CASSLSTGNTGELFF. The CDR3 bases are TGCGCCAGCAGCTTGTCCACAGGTAACACCGGGGAGCTGTTTTTT.

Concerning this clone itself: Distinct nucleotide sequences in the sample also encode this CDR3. CDR3 amino acids: CASSPPGEQYF. CDR3 nucleotide sequence: TGTGCCAGCTCACCACCCGGCGAGCAGTACTTC. This chain joins TRBV18 and TRBJ2-7; D remains unclear. CDR1 is KGHSH, CDR2 LQKENI, per germline. There are 11 residues in the CDR3. V lost 0 bases and J lost 6, with 3 bases in between.

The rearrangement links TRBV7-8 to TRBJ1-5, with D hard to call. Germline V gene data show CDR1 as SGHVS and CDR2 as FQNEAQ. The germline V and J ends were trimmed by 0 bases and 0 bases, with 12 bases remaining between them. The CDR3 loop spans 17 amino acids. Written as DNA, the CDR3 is TGTGCCAGCAGCTTAGCTGGGAGGGTCTATAGCAATCAGCCCCAGCATTTT. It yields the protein CASSLAGRVYSNQPQHF.

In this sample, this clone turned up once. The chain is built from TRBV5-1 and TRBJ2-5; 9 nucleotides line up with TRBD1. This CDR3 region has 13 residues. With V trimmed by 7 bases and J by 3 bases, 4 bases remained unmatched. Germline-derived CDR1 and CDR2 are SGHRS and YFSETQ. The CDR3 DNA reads TGCGCCAGCTCCGGGACAGGGAAAGAGACCCAGTACTTC. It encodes CASSGTGKETQYF.

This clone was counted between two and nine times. This CDR3 reads CASSPLVRGNTIYF. Written as DNA, the CDR3 is TGTGCCAGCAGTCCCCTTGTTCGCGGGAACACCATATATTTT. The chain has TRBV28 and TRBJ1-3, with D uncertain. Between the trimmed V and J ends, which lost 5 bases and 7 bases, there was a span of 15 bases. This CDR3 is 14 amino acids long. The V gene's germline CDR1 is MDHEN and CDR2 SYDVKM.

The CDR3 coding sequence is TGTGCCAGCAGCCCTAGAGGGGCGACAGGGCTAAGCTCCTACAATGAGCAGTTCTTC. Residues: CASSPRGATGLSSYNEQFF. The chain recombines TRBV11-2 with TRBJ2-1; 7 nucleotides align to TRBD1. J gave up 0 bases and V 5 bases, and 16 bases lay outside the gene matches. Germline CDR1 and CDR2: SGHAT and FQNNGV. The CDR3 is made up of 19 amino acids.

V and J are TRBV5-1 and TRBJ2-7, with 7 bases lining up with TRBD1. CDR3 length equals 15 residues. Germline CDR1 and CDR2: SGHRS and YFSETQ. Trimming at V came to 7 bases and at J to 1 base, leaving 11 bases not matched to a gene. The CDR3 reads CASQLGGTGSYEQYF. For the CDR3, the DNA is TGCGCCAGCCAGTTAGGGGGCACGGGGTCCTACGAGCAGTACTTC.

This chain's CDR3 is CASSSPLTGSYYNEQFF. DNA for the CDR3: TGTGCCAGCAGCTCACCCCTGACAGGCTCGTACTACAATGAGCAGTTCTTC. This rearrangement joins TRBV13 to TRBJ2-1; tentative D call: TRBD1 (6 bases). CDR1 PRHDT and CDR2 FYEKMQ come from the germline V gene (reference sequence). The CDR3 has 17 residues. V was pared by 4 bases and J by 3 bases, with 19 bases between.

CDR3 in DNA: TGTGCCAGCAGCCCTGGGCCCGGGCTAGCGGGAGGGGAAACCGGGGAGCTGTTTTTT. This translates into CASSPGPGLAGGETGELFF. This chain links TRBV7-3 with TRBJ2-2; 12 nucleotides agree with TRBD2. Germline V gene sequence: CDR1 SGHTA, CDR2 FQGTGA. CDR3 length: 19 residues. Trimming at V came to 5 bases and at J to 5 bases, leaving 15 bases not matched to a gene.

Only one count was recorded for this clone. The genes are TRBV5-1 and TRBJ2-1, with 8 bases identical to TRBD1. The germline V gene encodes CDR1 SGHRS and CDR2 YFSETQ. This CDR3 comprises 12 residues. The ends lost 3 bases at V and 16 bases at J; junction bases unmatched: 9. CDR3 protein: CASSSPGDRNFF. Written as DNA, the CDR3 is TGCGCCAGCAGCTCCCCGGGGGACAGGAATTTCTTC.

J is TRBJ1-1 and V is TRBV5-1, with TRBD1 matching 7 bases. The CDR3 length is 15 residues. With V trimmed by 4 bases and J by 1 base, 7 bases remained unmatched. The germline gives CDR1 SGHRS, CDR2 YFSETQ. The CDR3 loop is CASSVKTGPNTEAFF. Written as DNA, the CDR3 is TGCGCCAGCAGCGTGAAGACAGGGCCGAACACTGAAGCTTTCTTT.

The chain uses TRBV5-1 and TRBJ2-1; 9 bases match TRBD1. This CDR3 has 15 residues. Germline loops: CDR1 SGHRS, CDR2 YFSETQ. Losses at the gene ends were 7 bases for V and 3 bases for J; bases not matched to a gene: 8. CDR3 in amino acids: CASEPGQGNYNEQFF. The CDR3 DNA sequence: TGCGCCAGCGAACCCGGACAGGGGAACTACAATGAGCAGTTCTTC.

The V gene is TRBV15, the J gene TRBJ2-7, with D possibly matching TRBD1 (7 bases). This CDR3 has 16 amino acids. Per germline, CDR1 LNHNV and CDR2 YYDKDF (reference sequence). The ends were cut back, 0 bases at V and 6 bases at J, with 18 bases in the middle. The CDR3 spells CATSRDLPRQGGEQYF. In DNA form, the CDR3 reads TGTGCCACCAGCAGAGATTTACCTAGGCAGGGGGGCGAGCAGTACTTC.

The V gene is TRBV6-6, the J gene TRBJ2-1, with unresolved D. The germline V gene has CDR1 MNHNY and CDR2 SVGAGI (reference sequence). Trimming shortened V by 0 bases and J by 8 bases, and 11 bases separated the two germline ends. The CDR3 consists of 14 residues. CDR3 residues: CASSYSSLGYEQFF. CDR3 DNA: TGTGCCAGCAGTTACTCATCCCTCGGTTATGAGCAGTTCTTC.

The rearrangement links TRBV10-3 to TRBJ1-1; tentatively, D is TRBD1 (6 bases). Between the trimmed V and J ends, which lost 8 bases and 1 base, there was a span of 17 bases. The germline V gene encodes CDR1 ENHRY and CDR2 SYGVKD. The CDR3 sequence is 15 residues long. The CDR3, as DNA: TGTGCCATCGGGGAGACCGGGGGGGCGAACACTGAAGCTTTCTTT. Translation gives CAIGETGGANTEAFF.

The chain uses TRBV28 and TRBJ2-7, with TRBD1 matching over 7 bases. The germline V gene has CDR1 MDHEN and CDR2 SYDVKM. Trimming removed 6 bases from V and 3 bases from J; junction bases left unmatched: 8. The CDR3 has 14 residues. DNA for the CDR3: TGTGCCAGCAGCGAGGGACAGCCGCTCTACGAGCAGTACTTC. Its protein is CASSEGQPLYEQYF.

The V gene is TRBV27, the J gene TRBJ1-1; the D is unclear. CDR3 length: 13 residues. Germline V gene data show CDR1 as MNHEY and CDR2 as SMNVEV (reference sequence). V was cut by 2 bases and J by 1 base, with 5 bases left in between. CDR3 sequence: CASSLIENTEAFF. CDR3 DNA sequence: TGTGCCAGCAGTTTAATAGAGAACACTGAAGCTTTCTTT.